This T cell receptor beta chain was captured by sequencing in a study of blood T cell repertoires in COVID-19. Clones were sequenced by immunoSEQ multiplex PCR, and TCRdb holds only the in-frame ones, with some missing. Here the sample spans approximately 89,000 clones, more than 60% being singletons. V gave up 8 bases and J gave up 7 bases; unmatched junction bases: 5. The CDR3 has 12 amino acids. Per the germline V gene, CDR1 is SGDLS and CDR2 is YYNGEE. The source is a human donor in a cohort sampled during active COVID-19. The sample comprised peripheral blood. The rearrangement joins TRBV9 to TRBJ1-2, with TRBD1 matching 10 bases. The CDR3 here is CASTGTGVGYTF. In nucleotides, the CDR3 is TGTGCCAGTACCGGGACAGGGGTTGGCTACACCTTC.